The next 8 T cell receptor beta chains were all read from a single sample in a study of blood T cell repertoires in COVID-19. Measured with immunoSEQ multiplex PCR; TCRdb has only the in-frame clones, and not every one. The sample records 55,000 to 80,000 clones, about four fifths being singletons. The sample was peripheral blood. The receptor source for this set is a human donor in a cohort sampled during active COVID-19.

The chain links TRBV27 to TRBJ2-3; TRBD2 matches at 7 bases. The germline gives CDR1 MNHEY, CDR2 SMNVEV (reference sequence). V gave up 6 bases and J gave up 3 bases; unmatched junction bases: 12. CDR3 length: 16 residues. The CDR3 DNA follows: TGTGCCAGCAGAAGACCGGACGGCGGGGGAACAGATACGCAGTATTTT. This sequence encodes CASRRPDGGGTDTQYF.

The rearrangement joins TRBV25-1 to TRBJ1-2; 7 bases are a match to TRBD1. The CDR3 loop spans 14 amino acids. V shed 9 bases, J shed 1 base, and the junction held 8 bases outside the gene matches. Per germline, CDR1 MGHDK and CDR2 SYGVNS. The CDR3 bases are TGTGCCAGTACCCCCAGGGGGAGTAACTATGGCTACACCTTC. This codes for CASTPRGSNYGYTF.

The genes are TRBV6-5 and TRBJ1-2; 7 bases are a match to TRBD1. This CDR3 is built from 14 residues. Germline CDR1 and CDR2: MNHEY and SVGAGI. Trimming removed 6 bases from V and 4 bases from J; junction bases left unmatched: 8. For the CDR3, the DNA is TGTGCCAGCAGCGTGACGACAGGGATCTATGGCTACACCTTC. Translation gives CASSVTTGIYGYTF.

V and J are TRBV28 and TRBJ1-2, with 7 bases aligning to TRBD1. The CDR3 covers 15 residues. Unmatched junction bases numbered 10, after V lost 7 bases and J lost 2 bases. Germline CDR1 and CDR2: MDHEN and SYDVKM. CDR3 protein: CASTVGGQINYGYTF. CDR3 coding DNA: TGTGCCAGCACCGTAGGGGGACAGATAAACTATGGCTACACCTTC.

The chain recombines TRBV5-1 with TRBJ1-3, with unresolved D. Trimming cost V 4 bases and J 0 bases, with 8 bases left between them. The CDR3 runs 14 residues. Germline V lookup: CDR1 SGHRS, CDR2 YFSETQ. The CDR3 DNA reads as TGCGCCAGCAGCCCCGTCAGCTCTGGAAACACCATATATTTT. It translates to CASSPVSSGNTIYF.

The V and J genes are TRBV30 and TRBJ1-5, with D unclear. CDR1 and CDR2 from the germline V gene are GTSNPN and SVGIG (reference sequence). Trimming cost V 0 bases and J 7 bases, with 16 bases left between them. This CDR3 has 15 residues. This chain's CDR3 is CAWSVSRGRRQPQHF. CDR3 sequence (DNA): TGTGCCTGGAGTGTATCTCGGGGAAGGAGGCAGCCCCAGCATTTT.

V usage is TRBV10-3 and J usage is TRBJ2-5, with a weak D call TRBD2 (5 bases). The CDR3 is 11 amino acids. V dropped 6 bases and J dropped 9 bases, with 11 bases sitting between them. Germline assignment: CDR1 ENHRY and CDR2 SYGVKD. The CDR3, as DNA: TGTGCCATCAGGACCGCCGGGGCCCAGTACTTC. Its protein product is CAIRTAGAQYF.

This clone was detected a few times. The CDR3 protein is CASSYSLQVGPLHF. DNA for the CDR3: TGTGCCAGCAGTTACTCGTTACAGGTCGGCCCCCTCCACTTT. V is TRBV6-5 and J is TRBJ1-6, with a possible D match to TRBD1 (5 bases). The germline V gene has CDR1 MNHEY and CDR2 SVGAGI. This CDR3 is built from 14 residues. Between the trimmed V and J ends, which lost 0 bases and 13 bases, there was a span of 13 bases.